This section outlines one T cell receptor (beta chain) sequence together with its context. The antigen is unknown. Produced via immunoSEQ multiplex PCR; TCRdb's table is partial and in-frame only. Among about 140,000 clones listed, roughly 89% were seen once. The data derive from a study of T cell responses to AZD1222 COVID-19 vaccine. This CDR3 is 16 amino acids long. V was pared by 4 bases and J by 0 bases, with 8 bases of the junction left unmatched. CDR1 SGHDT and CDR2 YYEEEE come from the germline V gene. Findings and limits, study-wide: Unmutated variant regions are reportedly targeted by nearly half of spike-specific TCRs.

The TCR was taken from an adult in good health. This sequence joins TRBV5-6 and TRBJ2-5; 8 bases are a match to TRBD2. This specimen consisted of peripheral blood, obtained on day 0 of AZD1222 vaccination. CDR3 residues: CASSPLASGYQETQYF. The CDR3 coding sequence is TGTGCCAGCAGCCCCCTAGCTAGCGGGTACCAAGAGACCCAGTACTTC. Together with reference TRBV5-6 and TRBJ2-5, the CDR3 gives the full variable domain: DAGVTQSPTHLIKTRGQQVTLRCSPKSGHDTVSWYQQALGQGPQFIFQYYEEEERQRGNFPDRFSGHQFPNYSSELNVNALLLGDSALYLCASSPLASGYQETQYFGPGTRLLVL.